The subject of this entry is one TCR beta chain. The antigen remains undetermined. The CDR3 runs 16 residues. Trimming removed 4 bases from V and 6 bases from J; junction bases left unmatched: 9. The V gene's germline CDR1 is SGHNT and CDR2 YYREEE (reference sequence). The sample comes from a study of cytomegalovirus exposure and HLA in healthy donors. Regarding the study as a whole: Later analysis associated a missense DCLRE1C variant with TCR beta V- and J-gene trimming. The productive fraction for most TCR beta V segments was about 90% or about 30% in an earlier analysis. A list of approximately 160 TCR beta chains associated with cytomegalovirus was given. HLA allele associations emerged for some 16,000 TCR beta sequences in a later analysis, at 0.05 false discovery rate.

The PCR contained 60 Vbeta and 13 Jbeta primers. Profiling relied on immunoSEQ multiplex PCR, and the TCRdb table lists in-frame clones only, not all of them. The data show about 150,000 clones, roughly 80% seen once. The gene calls are TRBV5-4 and TRBJ2-2, with 10 bases aligning to TRBD2. Sequencing used PBMCs. The TCR sequence derives from a middle-aged man in good health and CMV-seropositive. The CDR3 protein is CASSLTSGTISGELFF. The CDR3 DNA reads as TGTGCCAGCAGCCTTACTAGCGGGACTATCTCCGGGGAGCTGTTTTTT. Full variable domain (outside the CDR3, taken from reference TRBV5-4 and TRBJ2-2): ETGVTQSPTHLIKTRGQQVTLRCSSQSGHNTVSWYQQALGQGPQFIFQYYREEENGRGNFPPRFSGLQFPNYSSELNVNALELDDSALYLCASSLTSGTISGELFFGEGSRLTVL.